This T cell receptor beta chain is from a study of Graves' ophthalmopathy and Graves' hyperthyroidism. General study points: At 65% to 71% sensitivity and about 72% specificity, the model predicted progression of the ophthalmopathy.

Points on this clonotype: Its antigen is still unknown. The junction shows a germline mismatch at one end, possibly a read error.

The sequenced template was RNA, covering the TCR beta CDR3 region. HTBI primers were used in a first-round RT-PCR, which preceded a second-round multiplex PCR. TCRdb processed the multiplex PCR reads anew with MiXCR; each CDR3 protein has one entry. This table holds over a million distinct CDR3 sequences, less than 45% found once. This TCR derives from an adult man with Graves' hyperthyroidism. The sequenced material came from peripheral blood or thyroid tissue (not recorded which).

The CDR3 here is CASSGLAGTYEQHF. The DNA of the CDR3 is TGTGCCAGCAGCGGGCTAGCGGGAACGTACGAGCAGCACTTC. The chain joins TRBV7-2 to TRBJ2-7; 9 bases are shared with TRBD2. CDR1 is SGHTA and CDR2 is FQGNSA in the germline V gene. The CDR3 is 14 residues long.